This T cell receptor beta chain comes out of a study of blood T cell repertoires in COVID-19. Looking at the study overall: Both acute and convalescent COVID-19 samples were obtained from the United States, Italy and Spain. The cDNA or gDNA used as material had been derived from T cells, B-cell-depleted T cells, or PBMCs.

In the authors' workflow: Reference gene primer amplification in the assay estimated nucleated cell counts. TCRdb keeps only in-frame clones here, not all; method: immunoSEQ multiplex PCR. V and J calls and clone size are copied from that table; D and trimming were computed from the DNA. Among around 150,000 clones listed, more than 80% were seen once. Germline V gene data show CDR1 as MNHEY and CDR2 as SMNVEV (reference sequence). CDR3 length: 15 residues. Trimming at V came to 5 bases and at J to 4 bases, leaving 9 bases not matched to a gene. Sequencing was performed on peripheral blood. The source of this sequence is a man in his 70s with acute or convalescent COVID-19. This chain connects TRBV27 to TRBJ1-2, with 8 bases matching TRBD1. The CDR3 here is CASSTTNDRGYGYTF. CDR3 nucleotides: TGTGCCAGCAGTACAACTAATGACAGGGGCTATGGCTACACCTTC.